Following are 21 T cell receptor beta chains from one sample sequenced in a study. In TCRdb, the 5' RACE reads were re-called with MiXCR into one record per CDR3 protein. The sample has about 54,000 distinct CDR3 sequences; about a sixth are singletons. The material sequenced was naive CD4+ T cells sorted from blood. Subset: naive CD4+ T cells, CD4+CD45RA+CD25-. Receptor source: a female donor with breast cancer.

This clonotype appeared a few times. The gene calls are TRBV7-9 and TRBJ2-7, with D possibly TRBD1 on 5 matching bases. Germline V gives CDR1 SEHNR, CDR2 FQNEAQ (reference sequence). Trimming pared 4 bases from V and 6 bases from J, leaving 19 bases between. The CDR3 contains 15 residues. The DNA of the CDR3 is TGTGCCAGCAGCTCCAGGGCGCTCAAGGGTGGCGAGCAGTACTTC. Translation gives CASSSRALKGGEQYF.

With regard to this clonotype: One end of the junction fails to match germline, which may point to a read error. The chain links TRBV5-4 to TRBJ2-5; no clear D. Germline CDR1 and CDR2: SGHNT and YYREEE (reference sequence). The CDR3 runs 14 residues. CDR3 sequence: CASSLGQNHETQYF. Here the CDR3 DNA reads TGTGCCAGCAGCTTGGGGCAGAACCACGAGACCCAGTACTTC.

Notes on this clonotype: It may be a read error: a sequence one base away is much more abundant. The V call is TRBV7-2, the J call TRBJ2-4; D is ambiguous. Germline V gives CDR1 SGHTA, CDR2 FQGNSA. The CDR3 sequence is 11 residues long. Here the CDR3 reads CASSLENIQDF. CDR3 DNA: TGTGCCAGCAGCTTAGAGAACATTCAGGACTTC.

The V and J genes are TRBV7-2 and TRBJ1-1; D may be TRBD1 (6 bases). The CDR3 runs 14 residues. The V end was cut by 2 bases, the J end by 6 bases, with 13 bases between. Germline V gene data show CDR1 as SGHTA and CDR2 as FQGNSA. The DNA for the CDR3 is TGTGCCAGCAGCTTATTTGAGGGGGGGGCTGAAGCTTTCTTT. Protein product: CASSLFEGGAEAFF.

This clonotype was recorded at least ten times. This chain connects TRBV6-2 or TRBV6-3 to TRBJ2-5; 8 bases map to TRBD2. Per germline, CDR1 MNHEY and CDR2 SVGEGT. The V gene end was trimmed by 6 bases and the J gene end by 1 base; junction bases not matched to a gene: 10. CDR3 length: 16 amino acids. The CDR3 coding sequence is TGTGCCAGCAGCAGCCCCGGACTAGCTCCCCAAGAGACCCAGTACTTC. Protein product: CASSSPGLAPQETQYF.

This clonotype was observed a single time. A much larger clone differs by one base, so this may be a read error. Since the CDR3 does not end with the conserved phenylalanine or tryptophan, this likely comes from a read error. The chain recombines TRBV5-1 with TRBJ1-1, with D possibly TRBD1 on 5 matching bases. The CDR3 has 13 residues. The V gene's germline CDR1 is SGHRS and CDR2 YFSETQ. Trimming cost V 1 base and J 1 base, with 5 bases left between them. CDR3 residues: CASSLQGNTEAFS. DNA for the CDR3: TGCGCCAGCAGCTTGCAGGGGAACACTGAAGCTTTCTCT.

This clonotype was found a few times. A much larger clone sits a single nucleotide away, making a read error possible. The chain employs TRBV6-5 and TRBJ1-6; no clear D gene. This CDR3 is built from 17 residues. V lost 11 bases, J lost 0 bases, and 20 bases lay in between. Germline V gene lookup returns CDR1 MNHEY and CDR2 SVGAGI. In DNA, the CDR3 is TGTGCCGAAAACCACCGGGAACTTAGCTCCTATAATTCACCCCTCCACTTT. It encodes CAENHRELSSYNSPLHF.

This clonotype has a handful of counts. DNA for the CDR3: TGCAGTGCTAGGGGTCAGACTAGCGGACTTTCCTACGAGCAGTACTTC. Residues: CSARGQTSGLSYEQYF. The V call is TRBV20-1, the J call TRBJ2-7, with 9 bases matching TRBD2. The junction had 10 bases not matched to a gene; V was cut back by 3 bases and J by 1 base. Germline V gene sequence: CDR1 DFQATT, CDR2 SNEGSKA (reference sequence). The CDR3 covers 16 residues.

This clonotype has at least ten counts. This chain joins TRBV6-6 and TRBJ2-3, with D uncertain. V shed 4 bases and J shed 6 bases, with 5 bases lying between them. CDR1 is MNHNY and CDR2 is SVGAGI in the germline V gene (reference sequence). The CDR3 length is 11 residues. DNA of the CDR3: TGTGCCAGCAGTTCCCAGGATACGCAGTATTTT. Translating gives CASSSQDTQYF.

The sample holds a few counts of this clonotype. J is TRBJ2-3 and V is TRBV20-1; TRBD2 matches at 8 bases. Trimming removed 5 bases from V and 2 bases from J; junction bases left unmatched: 12. Germline-derived CDR1 and CDR2 are DFQATT and SNEGSKA (reference sequence). The CDR3 covers 16 residues. This CDR3 is CSAHSGLAGTTDTQYF. The DNA for the CDR3 is TGCAGTGCTCATTCGGGGCTAGCGGGTACCACAGATACGCAGTATTTT.

This clonotype was observed at least ten times. J is TRBJ2-7 and V is TRBV13; D remains unclear. V lost 5 bases and J 3 bases, leaving 14 bases between the germline ends. Germline V gives CDR1 PRHDT, CDR2 FYEKMQ (reference sequence). This CDR3 region has 14 residues. The DNA for the CDR3 is TGTGCCAGCAGCCCGAAGCTTGGGGACTACGAGCAGTACTTC. Translated, it gives CASSPKLGDYEQYF.

This clonotype has just a few counts. CDR3: CATSDPTGPGANVLTF. For the CDR3, the DNA is TGTGCCACCAGTGACCCCACAGGGCCCGGGGCCAACGTCCTGACTTTC. The chain combines TRBV24-1 with TRBJ2-6; D perhaps matches TRBD1 (6 bases). Trimming cost V 4 bases and J 4 bases, with 13 bases left between them. Germline lookup yields CDR1 KGHDR and CDR2 SFDVKD. The CDR3 has 16 amino acids.

With respect to this clonotype: This clone may be a read error of a much larger clone one base away. CDR3 sequence: CASSSGGYNEQCF. CDR3 DNA sequence: TGTGCCAGCAGCTCTGGCGGATACAATGAGCAGTGCTTC. The J gene is TRBJ2-1, the V gene TRBV7-9; the D is unclear. The CDR3 is made up of 13 amino acids. Germline CDR1 and CDR2: SEHNR and FQNEAQ (reference sequence). The variable domain in full, with the rest retrieved from reference TRBV7-9 and TRBJ2-1, is DTGVSQNPRHKITKRGQNVTFRCDPISEHNRLYWYRQTLGQGPEFLTYFQNEAQLEKSRLLSDRFSAERPKGSFSTLEIQRTEQGDSAMYLCASSSGGYNEQCFGPGTRLTVL.

The J gene is TRBJ1-1, the V gene TRBV19; D is ambiguous. Germline V lookup: CDR1 LNHDA, CDR2 SQIVND (reference sequence). V lost 3 bases to trimming and J lost 7 bases, with 9 bases between them. The CDR3 spans 12 residues. The CDR3 DNA reads TGTGCCAGTAGTATGGCGCGCGTTGAAGCTTTCTTT. Translating it yields CASSMARVEAFF.

The table lists this clonotype with many counts. DNA for the CDR3: TGCAGTGCTAGAGGGGGTATCTATGGCTACACCTTC. Encoded protein: CSARGGIYGYTF. The J gene is TRBJ1-2, the V gene TRBV20-1; D gene uncertain. The germline V gene has CDR1 DFQATT and CDR2 SNEGSKA (reference sequence). Trimming stripped 1 base from V and 4 bases from J, with 7 bases between. The CDR3 length is 12 residues.

The rearrangement joins TRBV18 to TRBJ2-1; TRBD2 is a possible D gene (6 bases). Germline CDR1 reads KGHSH; CDR2 reads LQKENI. V shed 6 bases and J shed 5 bases, with 17 bases lying between them. CDR3 length: 15 amino acids. The CDR3 coding sequence is TGTGCCAGCTCCCCCGGGGCTAGCGCGAACAATGAGCAGTTCTTC. This encodes CASSPGASANNEQFF.

J is TRBJ2-7 and V is TRBV3-1, with 12 bases matching TRBD2. Germline V gives CDR1 LGHDT, CDR2 YNNKEL (reference sequence). With 1 base clipped from V and 2 bases from J, the junction kept 3 bases outside the gene matches. CDR3 size: 16 residues. CDR3 loop: CASSQGLAGVTYEQYF. CDR3 coding DNA: TGTGCCAGCAGCCAAGGACTAGCGGGAGTGACCTACGAGCAGTACTTC.

The CDR3 coding sequence is TGTGCCAGCAGCCAAGCCGGGGGCCAGCGGGAGCATGAGCAGTTCTTC. Translation: CASSQAGGQREHEQFF. V usage is TRBV3-1 and J usage is TRBJ2-1, with 8 nucleotides matching TRBD2. There are 16 residues in the CDR3. The V and J ends lost 1 base and 8 bases, in that order; junction bases with no gene match: 10. Per the germline V gene, CDR1 is LGHDT and CDR2 is YNNKEL (reference sequence).

This clonotype occurred many times. The gene calls are TRBV7-8 and TRBJ2-5; tentative D call: TRBD2 (5 bases). The CDR3 covers 13 residues. V was shortened by 3 bases and J by 4 bases, with 9 bases between the two germline ends. Germline loops: CDR1 SGHVS, CDR2 FQNEAQ. The CDR3 DNA reads TGTGCCAGCAGCTTCGGGAACGGAGAGACCCAGTACTTC. Translation: CASSFGNGETQYF.

This clonotype was observed a few times. CDR3 nucleotides: TGCGCCAGTTCCAGTTCAGCTATAGCGGGAGGGTTAGATACGCAGTATTTT. This gives the protein CASSSSAIAGGLDTQYF. V and J are TRBV5-1 and TRBJ2-3; 11 positions agree with TRBD2. The V gene's germline CDR1 is SGHRS and CDR2 YFSETQ. The CDR3 totals 17 residues. Trimming removed 8 bases from V and 5 bases from J; junction bases left unmatched: 16.

Many counts were recorded for this clonotype. The genes are TRBV4-1 and TRBJ1-5, with 7 bases fitting TRBD1. The germline CDR1 and CDR2 sequences are MGHRA and YSYEKL. The CDR3 covers 15 residues. The V segment lost 1 base and the J segment 1 base; nucleotides outside the gene matches: 1. CDR3 amino acids: CASSQAQGSNQPQHF. The DNA of the CDR3 is TGCGCCAGCAGCCAAGCACAGGGGAGCAATCAGCCCCAGCATTTT.